Below, 22 T cell receptor beta chains from the same sample are listed, as sequenced in a study of T cells in Graves' hyperthyroidism and ophthalmopathy. RNA transcripts yielded amplified TCR beta CDR3 regions. First-round RT-PCR with HTBI primers amplified the TCR CDR3 region. Using its own MiXCR run on the multiplex PCR reads, TCRdb lists one record per CDR3 protein. The table records more than 550,000 distinct CDR3 sequences, around 20% of them present only once. Specimen: blood. These receptor sequences come from a woman in her forties or fifties with Graves' hyperthyroidism that later progressed to Graves' ophthalmopathy.

This sequence joins TRBV5-4 and TRBJ1-6, with D possibly TRBD1 on 5 matching bases. The CDR3 covers 15 residues. The germline V and J ends were trimmed by 9 bases and 1 base, with 14 bases remaining between them. CDR1 SGHNT and CDR2 YYREEE come from the germline V gene (reference sequence). DNA for the CDR3: TGTGCCACCTCTGCGGGGCGGTCCTATAATTCACCCCTCCACTTT. This codes for CATSAGRSYNSPLHF.

This clonotype was picked up a small number of times. The V call is TRBV7-8, the J call TRBJ2-4; 7 bases line up with TRBD2. The CDR3 is 16 amino acids. Per germline, CDR1 SGHVS and CDR2 FQNEAQ. The junction had 7 bases not matched to a gene; V was cut back by 5 bases and J by 0 bases. CDR3 in amino acids: CASSARLAVAKNIQYF. For the CDR3, the DNA is TGTGCCAGCAGCGCTCGACTAGCAGTAGCCAAAAACATTCAGTACTTC.

This chain connects TRBV9 to TRBJ1-6; possibly TRBD1 for D (6 bases). Trimming stripped 0 bases from V and 10 bases from J, with 14 bases between. Germline V gene data show CDR1 as SGDLS and CDR2 as YYNGEE. This CDR3 comprises 15 residues. In nucleotides, the CDR3 is TGTGCCAGCAGCGTAGGAACAGGGTTCCAGTCACCCCTCCACTTT. Its protein product is CASSVGTGFQSPLHF. Full variable domain (outside the CDR3, taken from reference TRBV9 and TRBJ1-6): DSGVTQTPKHLITATGQRVTLRCSPRSGDLSVYWYQQSLDQGLQFLIQYYNGEERAKGNILERFSAQQFPDLHSELNLSSLELGDSALYFCASSVGTGFQSPLHFGNGTRLTVT.

This sequence joins TRBV15 and TRBJ1-3; D not certain. CDR1 is LNHNV and CDR2 is YYDKDF in the germline V gene (reference sequence). Trimming shortened V by 0 bases and J by 0 bases, and 12 bases separated the two germline ends. This CDR3 region has 17 residues. The CDR3 DNA reads TGTGCCACCAGCAGAGATAGGGCAGGCCTCTCTGGAAACACCATATATTTT. Its translation: CATSRDRAGLSGNTIYF.

In this sample, this clonotype turned up many times. The rearrangement uses TRBV5-8 and TRBJ2-3; no clear D gene. The CDR3 is 14 residues long. The germline CDR1 and CDR2 sequences are SGHTS and YDEGEE. The V end lost 0 bases, the J end lost 3 bases, and 8 bases lay between the germline ends. CDR3 sequence (DNA): TGTGCCAGCAGCTTGGTGATGGGAACAGATACGCAGTATTTT. Protein: CASSLVMGTDTQYF. Full variable domain (outside the CDR3, taken from reference TRBV5-8 and TRBJ2-3): EAGVTQSPTHLIKTRGQQATLRCSPISGHTSVYWYQQALGLGLQFLLWYDEGEERNRGNFPPRFSGRQFPNYSSELNVNALELEDSALYLCASSLVMGTDTQYFGPGTRLTVL.

The CDR3 DNA reads TGTGCCAGCAGCGCCTCCGGGACATATCATACAGATACGCAGTATTTT. The encoded protein is CASSASGTYHTDTQYF. This rearrangement joins TRBV5-4 to TRBJ2-3; D might be TRBD1 (6 bases). Trimming removed 4 bases at V and 3 bases at J, with 18 bases between. Germline V CDR1 and CDR2: SGHNT, YYREEE (reference sequence). The CDR3 consists of 16 residues.

This clonotype has ten or more counts. The rearrangement joins TRBV13 to TRBJ1-2, with D maybe TRBD1 (5 bases). Germline CDR1 PRHDT, CDR2 FYEKMQ (reference sequence). Trimming took 3 bases from V and 6 from J, leaving 17 bases between them. The CDR3 is 15 residues long. The CDR3 sequence: CASSLQWGVPDGYTF. CDR3 in DNA: TGTGCCAGCAGCTTGCAGTGGGGGGTCCCTGATGGCTACACCTTC.

V and J are TRBV7-9 and TRBJ2-1; unclear D gene. The ends were cut back, 3 bases at V and 10 bases at J, with 7 bases in the middle. Germline V gene data show CDR1 as SEHNR and CDR2 as FQNEAQ (reference sequence). CDR3 length: 11 residues. The CDR3 is CASSFPFEQFF. CDR3 nucleotides: TGTGCCAGCAGCTTTCCGTTCGAGCAGTTCTTC.

This clonotype showed up many times. The chain carries TRBV3-1 and TRBJ2-1, with D hard to call. This CDR3 region has 14 residues. V lost 1 base and J 4 bases, leaving 8 bases between the germline ends. CDR1 is LGHDT, CDR2 YNNKEL, per germline (reference sequence). The DNA of the CDR3 is TGTGCCAGCAGCCAAGTATCAGAGTACAATGAGCAGTTCTTC. Encoded protein: CASSQVSEYNEQFF.

The J gene is TRBJ1-4, the V gene TRBV20-1, with 7 bases lining up with TRBD1. The CDR3 covers 13 residues. Unmatched junction bases numbered 2, after V lost 3 bases and J lost 4 bases. Germline assignment: CDR1 DFQATT and CDR2 SNEGSKA (reference sequence). The CDR3 DNA follows: TGCAGTGCTAGTGACAGGGATAATGAAAAACTGTTTTTT. Translating it yields CSASDRDNEKLFF.

Many counts were recorded for this clonotype. The chain combines TRBV28 with TRBJ2-1; TRBD2 agrees at 8 bases. Losses at the gene ends were 3 bases for V and 0 bases for J; bases not matched to a gene: 16. This CDR3 spans 20 amino acids. Germline V gene sequence: CDR1 MDHEN, CDR2 SYDVKM. CDR3 coding DNA: TGTGCCAGCAGTTTCATCTGGCGGGGGGCTCCCCAACGCTCCTACAATGAGCAGTTCTTC. Translated, it gives CASSFIWRGAPQRSYNEQFF.

This clonotype was counted many times. The CDR3 nucleotides read TGTGCCAGCAGGGCGCCAGGGTGGGGAAATCAGCCCCAGCATTTT. Protein sequence: CASRAPGWGNQPQHF. The chain has TRBV28 and TRBJ1-5, with a tentative D call TRBD1 (5 bases). The CDR3 loop spans 15 amino acids. Germline V lookup: CDR1 MDHEN, CDR2 SYDVKM. V shed 6 bases and J shed 4 bases, with 16 bases lying between them.

This clonotype showed up just a few times. The chain carries TRBV27 and TRBJ1-6, with 7 bases matching TRBD1. J lost 7 bases, V lost 4 bases, and 7 bases had no gene match. This CDR3 contains 15 residues. Germline loops: CDR1 MNHEY, CDR2 SMNVEV (reference sequence). This CDR3 reads CASSSETGLNSPLHF. CDR3 in DNA: TGTGCCAGCAGTTCCGAGACAGGGTTGAATTCACCCCTCCACTTT.

This chain links TRBV11-3 with TRBJ2-1; TRBD2 is a possible D gene (7 bases). The CDR3 contains 15 residues. V gave up 1 base and J gave up 6 bases, with 13 bases separating them. The V gene's germline CDR1 is SGHNT and CDR2 YENEEA. The CDR3: CASSLGGGAVNEQFF. DNA of the CDR3: TGTGCCAGCAGCTTAGGTGGGGGGGCGGTCAATGAGCAGTTCTTC. Together with reference TRBV11-3 and TRBJ2-1, the CDR3 gives the full variable domain: EAGVVQSPRYKIIEKKQPVAFWCNPISGHNTLYWYLQNLGQGPELLIRYENEEAVDDSQLPKDRFSAERLKGVDSTLKIQPAELGDSAVYLCASSLGGGAVNEQFFGPGTRLTVL.

The chain carries TRBV4-1 and TRBJ1-5, with TRBD1 identical over 8 bases. This CDR3 contains 20 residues. J was trimmed by 5 bases and V by 6 bases; bases with no gene match: 24. Germline V gene lookup returns CDR1 MGHRA and CDR2 YSYEKL. Here the CDR3 reads CASRPRWGGQGNSGDQPQHF. DNA of the CDR3: TGCGCCAGCAGACCAAGATGGGGAGGACAGGGAAACTCGGGGGATCAGCCCCAGCATTTT.

Of note for this clonotype: This could be a read error, since a much larger clone is one nucleotide away. The conserved closing phenylalanine or tryptophan is absent in this CDR3, likely reflecting a read error. The chain uses TRBV11-2 and TRBJ1-1; TRBD1 agrees at 7 bases. Germline V gene lookup returns CDR1 SGHAT and CDR2 FQNNGV. The trim removed 3 bases at V and 0 bases at J, leaving 13 bases unmatched. The CDR3 totals 18 residues. The CDR3 sequence is CASSLRMTGYLLNTEAFL. CDR3 nucleotide sequence: TGTGCCAGCAGCTTGCGGATGACAGGGTACCTTTTGAACACTGAAGCTTTCCTT.

This clonotype was picked up a small number of times. The chain has TRBV6-1 and TRBJ2-2; no reliable D call. The CDR3 totals 14 residues. Germline lookup yields CDR1 MNHNS and CDR2 SASEGT. Trimming stripped 6 bases from V and 5 bases from J, with 13 bases between. CDR3 sequence reads: CASRTTLRTGELFF. As DNA, the CDR3 is TGTGCCAGCAGAACCACCCTCCGAACCGGGGAGCTGTTTTTT.

This clonotype has just a few counts. This sequence joins TRBV27 and TRBJ1-2, with a possible D match to TRBD1 (6 bases). The V end lost 10 bases, the J end lost 8 bases, and 14 bases lay between the germline ends. CDR3 length: 11 residues. Germline values: CDR1 MNHEY, CDR2 SMNVEV (reference sequence). The CDR3 reads CATQKGQGYTF. The CDR3 DNA reads as TGTGCCACCCAAAAAGGACAGGGCTACACCTTC.

This clonotype has ten or more counts. The V and J genes are TRBV27 and TRBJ1-1; 7 nucleotides match TRBD1. CDR3 size: 16 residues. Germline CDR1 and CDR2: MNHEY and SMNVEV (reference sequence). The trim removed 0 bases at V and 6 bases at J, leaving 10 bases unmatched. The CDR3 nucleotides are TGTGCCAGCAGTTTATCGGATGACAGGGTTGGGGCTGAAGCTTTCTTT. Protein: CASSLSDDRVGAEAFF.

As regards this clonotype: An end of the junction does not agree with germline; a read error may underlie this. The chain joins TRBV12-3 or TRBV12-4 to TRBJ1-5; 9 bases align to TRBD1. This CDR3 is 16 amino acids long. The CDR3 here is CAGSTRQGVFYQPQHF. For the CDR3, the DNA is TGTGCCGGCAGTACTAGACAGGGGGTGTTTTATCAGCCCCAGCATTTT.

This clonotype has a count of ten or more. V gene TRBV2 combines with J gene TRBJ2-7; tentatively, D is TRBD2 (6 bases). Germline V gives CDR1 SNHLY, CDR2 FYNNEI. Trimming removed 8 bases at V and 3 bases at J, with 11 bases between. The CDR3 is 12 residues long. CDR3 residues: CASRRGDYEQYF. CDR3 DNA sequence: TGTGCCAGCCGGAGGGGCGACTACGAGCAGTACTTC.

In this sample, this clonotype turned up many times. The chain carries TRBV20-1 and TRBJ2-7; maybe TRBD1 (6 bases). The V gene's germline CDR1 is DFQATT and CDR2 SNEGSKA (reference sequence). The CDR3 totals 12 residues. V was clipped by 4 bases and J by 3 bases, with 10 bases between them. The CDR3 DNA sequence: TGCAGTGCTAAGTCGGACAGCTACGAGCAGTACTTC. It encodes CSAKSDSYEQYF.